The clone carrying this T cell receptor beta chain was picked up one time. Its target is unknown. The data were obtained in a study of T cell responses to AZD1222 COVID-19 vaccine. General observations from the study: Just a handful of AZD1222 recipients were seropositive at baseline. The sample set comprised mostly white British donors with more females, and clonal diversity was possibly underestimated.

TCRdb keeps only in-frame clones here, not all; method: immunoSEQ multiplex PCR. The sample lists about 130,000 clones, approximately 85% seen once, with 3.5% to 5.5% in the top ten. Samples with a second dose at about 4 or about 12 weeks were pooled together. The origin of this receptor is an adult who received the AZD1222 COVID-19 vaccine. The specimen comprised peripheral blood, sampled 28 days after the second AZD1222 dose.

For the CDR3, the DNA is TGTGCCAGCAGCCAAGCGCCGGAAAACTATGGCTACACCTTC. It codes for CASSQAPENYGYTF. The chain recombines TRBV3-1 (or the pseudogene TRBV3-2) with TRBJ1-2; D not certain. The germline gives CDR1 LGHDT, CDR2 YNNKEL (reference sequence). The ends were cut back, 1 base at V and 2 bases at J, with 8 bases in the middle. CDR3 length: 14 amino acids.